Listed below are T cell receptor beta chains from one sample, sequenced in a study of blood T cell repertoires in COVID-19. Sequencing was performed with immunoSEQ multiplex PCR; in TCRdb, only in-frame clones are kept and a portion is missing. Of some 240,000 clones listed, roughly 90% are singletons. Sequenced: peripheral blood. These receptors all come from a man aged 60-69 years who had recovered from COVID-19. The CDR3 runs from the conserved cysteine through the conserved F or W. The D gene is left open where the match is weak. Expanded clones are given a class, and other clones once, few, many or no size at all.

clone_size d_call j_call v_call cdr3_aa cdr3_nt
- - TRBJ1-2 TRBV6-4 CASSPREGVYGYTF TGTGCCAGCAGTCCCAGGGAAGGCGTATATGGCTACACCTTC
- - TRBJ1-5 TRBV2 CASSEATVAGNQPQHF TGTGCCAGCAGTGAAGCGACAGTGGCGGGCAATCAGCCCCAGCATTTT
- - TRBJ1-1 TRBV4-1 CASSQRTSNTEAFF TGCGCCAGCAGCCAGCGGACATCGAACACTGAAGCTTTCTTT
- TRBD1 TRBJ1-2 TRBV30 CAWSPPMGQGYGYTF TGTGCCTGGAGTCCTCCAATGGGACAGGGGTACGGCTACACCTTC
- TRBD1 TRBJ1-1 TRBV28 CASSFWDRDTEAFF TGTGCCAGCAGTTTTTGGGACAGAGACACTGAAGCTTTCTTT
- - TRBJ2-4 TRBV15 CATSRDIALAKNIQYF TGTGCCACCAGCAGAGATATAGCCCTAGCCAAAAACATTCAGTACTTC
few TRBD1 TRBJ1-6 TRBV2 CASSEHPTGGNSPLHF TGTGCCAGCAGTGAACATCCGACAGGGGGTAATTCACCCCTCCACTTT
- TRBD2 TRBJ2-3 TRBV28 CASSLRPAGGETDTQYF TGTGCCAGCAGTTTACGTCCAGCGGGGGGGGAGACAGATACGCAGTATTTT
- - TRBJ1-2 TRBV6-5 CAILREGYSYTF TGTGCCATCCTTCGGGAGGGGTATAGCTACACCTTC
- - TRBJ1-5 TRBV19 CASSVSFSNQPQHF TGTGCCAGTAGTGTCTCCTTTAGCAATCAGCCCCAGCATTTT
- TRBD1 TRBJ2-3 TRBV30 CAWRALGQGAKDTQYF TGTGCCTGGAGGGCCCTCGGACAGGGGGCAAAAGATACGCAGTATTTT
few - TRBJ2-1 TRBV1 CTSSQGILTNEQFF TGCACCAGCAGCCAAGGGATACTAACCAATGAGCAGTTCTTC
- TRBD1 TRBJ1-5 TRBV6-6 CASSPGTGGVYSNQPQHF TGTGCCAGCAGTCCCGGGACAGGGGGCGTATATAGCAATCAGCCCCAGCATTTT
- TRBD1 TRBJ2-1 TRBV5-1 CASSYAGTGGGNEQFF TGCGCCAGCAGCTATGCCGGGACAGGGGGCGGGAATGAGCAGTTCTTC